A single sample is the source of the 2 T cell receptor beta chains below, sequenced in a study of T cells in lung cancer brain metastases. Produced via immunoSEQ multiplex PCR; TCRdb's table is partial and in-frame only. The sample includes just under 2,500 clones, 85% to 95% seen only once; the top ten take around 3.5%. The sequenced sample consisted of tumor tissue from a brain metastasis. These receptors all stem from a man in his sixties or seventies with non-small cell lung cancer that had spread to the brain.

CDR3 loop: CASSPTGTNTGELFF. Here the CDR3 DNA reads TGCGCCAGCAGCCCGACCGGGACAAACACCGGGGAGCTGTTTTTT. V usage is TRBV4-1 and J usage is TRBJ2-2; maybe TRBD1 (6 bases). The germline gives CDR1 MGHRA, CDR2 YSYEKL. The CDR3 consists of 15 residues. V was cut by 4 bases and J by 2 bases, with 11 bases left in between.

This clone was observed a handful of times. V gene TRBV2 combines with J gene TRBJ2-1; D remains unclear. The CDR3 consists of 12 residues. Germline V gene lookup returns CDR1 SNHLY and CDR2 FYNNEI. V lost 0 bases and J lost 8, with 5 bases in between. The CDR3 bases are TGTGCCAGCAGTGAAGCTGGAGATGAGCAGTTCTTC. Its translation: CASSEAGDEQFF.